These T cell receptor beta chains were read from a single sample in a study of T cell responses to AZD1222 COVID-19 vaccine. Sequencing was performed with immunoSEQ multiplex PCR; in TCRdb, only in-frame clones are kept and a portion is missing. The sample comprises about 170,000 clones, around 88% of which are singletons, and approximately 0.97% rests with the top ten. The specimen comprised peripheral blood, sampled 28 days after the second AZD1222 dose. The receptors here all came from an adult who received the AZD1222 COVID-19 vaccine. The CDR3 runs from the conserved cysteine through the conserved F or W. Each record gives: V gene, J gene, D gene, clone size, CDR3 DNA, CDR3 protein. A D gene is named only where the DNA matches it firmly. The size entry is marked missing in some rows and otherwise reads once, few, many or a size class.

TRBV6-5	TRBJ1-5	.	.	TGTGCCAGCAGGACCAGGAGCAATCAGCCCCAGCATTTT	CASRTRSNQPQHF
TRBV7-2	TRBJ2-7	TRBD1	.	TGTGCCAGCAGCTTAGACAGGGGTTACGAGCAGTACTTC	CASSLDRGYEQYF
TRBV27	TRBJ2-1	TRBD1	.	TGTGCCAGCAGGACAGGGAGTAGCTCCTACAATGAGCAGTTCTTC	CASRTGSSSYNEQFF
TRBV6-1	TRBJ2-7	.	.	TGTGCCAGCAGTGAAGCTTATACCACCGAGCAGTACTTC	CASSEAYTTEQYF
TRBV4-3	TRBJ2-1	TRBD2	.	TGCGCCAGCAGCCAAGATGGCCTAGCGGGGGTGATTTACGATGAGCAGTTCTTC	CASSQDGLAGVIYDEQFF
TRBV18	TRBJ1-1	.	.	TGTGCCAGCTCACCACCAATGTCCTCTAACACTGAAGCTTTCTTT	CASSPPMSSNTEAFF
TRBV5-5	TRBJ1-4	TRBD1	.	TGTGCCAGCAGCACCTACGAGAAAGGGGGCAATGAAAAACTGTTTTTT	CASSTYEKGGNEKLFF
TRBV9	TRBJ2-5	.	.	TGTGCCAGCAGCCCCCGGCCTAGAATTGAGACCCAGTACTTC	CASSPRPRIETQYF
TRBV19	TRBJ1-4	.	.	TGTGCCAGTACCCAGGTGGTAGGGGTTGCTAATGAAAAACTGTTTTTT	CASTQVVGVANEKLFF
TRBV7-8	TRBJ1-2	.	.	TGTGCCAGCAGCGTAGCGGGAGCCCGTCAATATGGCTACACCTTC	CASSVAGARQYGYTF
TRBV27	TRBJ1-4	.	.	TGTGCCAGCAGGAACCGGTTGGCAACTAATGAAAAACTGTTTTTT	CASRNRLATNEKLFF
TRBV11-2	TRBJ1-1	.	.	TGTGCCAGCAGCCAGAAGGGGGGAAAGAACACTGAAGCTTTCTTT	CASSQKGGKNTEAFF
TRBV19	TRBJ1-6	.	few	TGTGCCAGTAGTATAACAGGCAAAAATAGGCATTCACCCCTCCACTTT	CASSITGKNRHSPLHF
TRBV7-9	TRBJ2-1	.	.	TGTGCCAGCAGCCCTTCTGGCGGGGGCCCACCCCCGTACAATGAGCAGTTCTTC	CASSPSGGGPPPYNEQFF
TRBV29-1	TRBJ1-2	.	.	TGCAGCGTTGACCCAGGGCCAAAGCGGGGCTACACCTTC	CSVDPGPKRGYTF
TRBV5-1	TRBJ2-7	.	.	TGCGCCAGCAGCTTGTCTGGGGCCTCCTACGAGCAGTACTTC	CASSLSGASYEQYF
TRBV27	TRBJ2-7	.	.	TGTGCCAGCAGTTTAGACGGAGTCTCCTACGAGCAGTACTTC	CASSLDGVSYEQYF
TRBV4-3	TRBJ2-2	.	.	TGCGCCAGCAGCCAAGCGCCCGGGGGCTTTACCGGGGAGCTGTTTTTT	CASSQAPGGFTGELFF
TRBV9	TRBJ2-1	.	.	TGTGCCAGCAGCATCACGGTGACAGCCAATGAGCAGTTCTTC	CASSITVTANEQFF
TRBV14	TRBJ1-1	.	few	TGTGCCAGCAGCCAAGATCGGGGTACCCAAGCTTTCTTT	CASSQDRGTQAFF
TRBV10-3	TRBJ2-7	.	few	TGTGCCATCAGTGAGACCTACGAGCAGTACTTC	CAISETYEQYF
TRBV9	TRBJ1-3	.	.	TGTGCCAGCAGCGTAGCTGGGTCTGGAAACACCATATATTTT	CASSVAGSGNTIYF
TRBV5-4	TRBJ2-5	.	once	TGTGCCAGCAGCTTCCCCGGGTCCCAAGAGACCCAGTACTTC	CASSFPGSQETQYF
TRBV18	TRBJ2-7	.	.	TGTGCCAGCTCACCCGCCCTGTACGAGCAGTACTTC	CASSPALYEQYF
TRBV6-1	TRBJ1-2	.	.	TGTGCCAGCAGTGAAAGCGGCCAGACCTATGGCTACACCTTC	CASSESGQTYGYTF
TRBV18	TRBJ2-3	.	.	TGTGCCAGCTCTCCCCGCGGGGATACGCAGTATTTT	CASSPRGDTQYF
TRBV2	TRBJ2-7	.	.	TGTGCCAGCAGTGGGGACACATCGTACGAGCAGTACTTC	CASSGDTSYEQYF
TRBV5-1	TRBJ2-5	TRBD2	.	TGCGCCAGCAGCACAGTACTAGCGGGGGGGCCGAACGCTCAAAAGACCCAGTACTTC	CASSTVLAGGPNAQKTQYF
TRBV4-1	TRBJ1-5	.	.	TGCGCCAGCAGCCAAGAAACGGGGGGACAGCCCCAGCATTTT	CASSQETGGQPQHF
TRBV7-2	TRBJ2-7	.	.	TGTGCCAGCAGCTTCGGGACGACCCCCTACGAGCAGTACTTC	CASSFGTTPYEQYF
TRBV5-6	TRBJ1-2	.	few	TGTGCCAGCAGCGAGAACTTTGCCGATGGCTACACCTTC	CASSENFADGYTF
TRBV29-1	TRBJ1-4	TRBD1	once	TGCAGCGCCGTCGACAGGGAGAATGAAAAACTGTTTTTT	CSAVDRENEKLFF
TRBV27	TRBJ1-6	.	.	TGTGCCAGCAGTGTCAGGGGTAATAATAATTCACCCCTCCACTTT	CASSVRGNNNSPLHF
TRBV7-6	TRBJ2-7	.	.	TGTGCCAGCAGCTTAGATCAGGGCTCCGGTGAAGAGCAGTACTTC	CASSLDQGSGEEQYF
TRBV3-1/TRBV3-2	TRBJ1-3	.	.	TGTGCCAGCAGCGAAAAATTTACATACAACTCTGGAAACACCATATATTTT	CASSEKFTYNSGNTIYF
TRBV5-1	TRBJ2-2	.	once	TGCGCCAGCAGCTTGGAGGGCAGGGGAACCGGGGAGCTGTTTTTT	CASSLEGRGTGELFF
TRBV9	TRBJ2-1	.	.	TGTGCCAGCAGCGTAGGTTCAGGGGTTGGGGGTGAGCAGTTCTTC	CASSVGSGVGGEQFF
TRBV6-5	TRBJ2-2	.	few	TGTGCCAGCAGGCAAGGACAGCCGAACACCGGGGAGCTGTTTTTT	CASRQGQPNTGELFF
TRBV5-5	TRBJ1-5	.	.	TGTGCCAGCAGCCTTGATCCCTGGTCGAATCAGCCCCAGCATTTT	CASSLDPWSNQPQHF
TRBV18	TRBJ2-2	.	.	TGTGCCAGCCTCCTTGGGGTCCCTAAGAACACCGGGGAGCTGTTTTTT	CASLLGVPKNTGELFF
TRBV27	TRBJ2-2	.	.	TGTGCCAGCAGTTTCTCCCTCTATGTCGGGCGGAGGCAAAACGGGGAGCTGTTTTTT	CASSFSLYVGRRQNGELFF
TRBV9	TRBJ1-2	TRBD1	.	TGTGCCAGCAGCGCCGACAGGGGCCCGTATGGCTACACCTTC	CASSADRGPYGYTF
TRBV5-1	TRBJ2-3	TRBD2	once	TGCGCCAGCAGCTCAGCCTTATTAGCGGGGGGCGTCACAGATACGCAGTATTTT	CASSSALLAGGVTDTQYF
TRBV5-1	TRBJ1-2	.	.	TGCGCCAGCAGCTCCGACGGGGGTGGTGATGGCTACACCTTC	CASSSDGGGDGYTF
TRBV3-1/TRBV3-2	TRBJ1-1	.	.	TGTGCCAGCAGCCCTCATGGGGGCAGTGAAGCTTTCTTT	CASSPHGGSEAFF
TRBV6-5	TRBJ2-3	TRBD2	.	TGTGCCACGGAGGCTAGCGGGAGCACAGATACGCAGTATTTT	CATEASGSTDTQYF
TRBV4-3	TRBJ1-4	.	.	TGCGCCAGCAGCCAAGGGGCATCAACTAATGAAAAACTGTTTTTT	CASSQGASTNEKLFF
TRBV5-6	TRBJ1-2	.	.	TGTGCCAGCAGCTTTGCGCGGGGGGTAGGCGGCTACACCTTC	CASSFARGVGGYTF
TRBV4-1	TRBJ1-2	.	.	TGCGCCAGCAGCCAAGATTTTTTCTTAGGGACTAACTATGGCTACACCTTC	CASSQDFFLGTNYGYTF
TRBV5-1	TRBJ1-3	TRBD1	few	TGCGCCAGCGCCCTCGCGGACAGGACCTCTGGAAACACCATATATTTT	CASALADRTSGNTIYF
TRBV11-2	TRBJ2-7	.	.	TGTGCCAGCAGCTTACGGGTGGCAGGCTCCTACGAGCAGTACTTC	CASSLRVAGSYEQYF
TRBV11-2	TRBJ1-5	TRBD1	.	TGTGCCAGCAGTTATGGACAGGGGGCCCGGCAGCCCCAGCATTTT	CASSYGQGARQPQHF
TRBV4-1	TRBJ1-6	.	.	TGCGCCAGCAGCCAACGGTTCAGTTATAATTCACCCCTCCACTTT	CASSQRFSYNSPLHF
TRBV11-3	TRBJ2-7	TRBD1	once	TGTGCCAGCAGTCGACAGGGATACTACGAGCAGTACTTC	CASSRQGYYEQYF
TRBV5-1	TRBJ2-1	TRBD1	.	TGCGCCAGCACTAAGGGACAGCACTCCTACAATGAGCAGTTCTTC	CASTKGQHSYNEQFF
TRBV25-1	TRBJ2-1	.	.	TGTGCCAGCAGCCGACAGGTTTATGACAATGAGCAGTTCTTC	CASSRQVYDNEQFF
TRBV5-4	TRBJ2-7	TRBD1	.	TGTGCCAGCAGCTCGGACAGGGACGGATACGAGCAGTACTTC	CASSSDRDGYEQYF
TRBV5-1	TRBJ2-3	.	.	TGCGCCAGCAGCTCCGGGACGCAAGCAGATACGCAGTATTTT	CASSSGTQADTQYF